Presented here are 17 T cell receptor beta chains from one specimen sequenced in a study of OX40 agonist ivuxolimab in advanced cancers. Sequencing was performed with immunoSEQ multiplex PCR; in TCRdb, only in-frame clones are kept and a portion is missing. The repertoire has fewer than 80,000 clones, 83% of them found once; the top ten carry around 3.4%. The sequencing here drew on CD4+ or CD8+ T cells sorted from blood, taken in a trial of the OX40 agonist ivuxolimab. The origin of the receptors is an adult with an advanced solid tumor such as melanoma, head and neck, liver or kidney cancer.

V usage is TRBV29-1 and J usage is TRBJ1-2, with a possible D match to TRBD1 (5 bases). Per germline, CDR1 SQVTM and CDR2 ANQGSEA. Trimming shortened V by 4 bases and J by 3 bases, and 9 bases separated the two germline ends. The CDR3 has 12 residues. Here the CDR3 reads CSVVGRDYGYTF. The CDR3 coding sequence is TGCAGCGTTGTCGGCAGGGACTATGGCTACACCTTC.

A single count supports this clone. The chain is built from TRBV6-5 and TRBJ2-7; tentative D call: TRBD1 (5 bases). Trimming pared 6 bases from V and 2 bases from J, leaving 14 bases between. Per the germline V gene, CDR1 is MNHEY and CDR2 is SVGAGI. The CDR3 sequence is 14 residues long. CDR3 loop: CASRVRVAAYEQYF. In DNA, the CDR3 is TGTGCCAGCAGGGTCAGGGTAGCTGCCTACGAGCAGTACTTC.

This chain links TRBV4-3 with TRBJ2-3; 8 bases match TRBD2. The CDR3 extends over 18 amino acids. V lost 0 bases, J lost 2 bases, and 10 bases stayed unmatched. The germline gives CDR1 LGHNA, CDR2 YSLEER. CDR3 DNA sequence: TGCGCCAGCAGCCAAGATCCGGGGGGGCGGTTGACCACAGATACGCAGTATTTT. It is translated as CASSQDPGGRLTTDTQYF.

V usage is TRBV7-2 and J usage is TRBJ2-3; maybe TRBD2 (5 bases). The CDR3 is 15 amino acids. The germline V and J ends were trimmed by 0 bases and 4 bases, with 11 bases remaining between them. Per the germline V gene, CDR1 is SGHTA and CDR2 is FQGNSA. The CDR3 coding sequence is TGTGCCAGCAGCTTAGCGGCGGGCCCATCAGATACGCAGTATTTT. The encoded protein is CASSLAAGPSDTQYF.

This clone showed up just once. Here the CDR3 reads CASSQGQGRGNTIYF. CDR3 DNA: TGCGCCAGCAGCCAGGGACAGGGGAGGGGAAACACCATATATTTT. The chain uses TRBV4-3 and TRBJ1-3; 10 nucleotides agree with TRBD1. V was pared by 3 bases and J by 4 bases, with 3 bases of the junction left unmatched. The CDR3 totals 15 residues. Germline V gene data show CDR1 as LGHNA and CDR2 as YSLEER.

In this sample, this clone turned up a few times. This sequence joins TRBV4-1 and TRBJ2-1, with TRBD2 matching 10 bases. The length of the CDR3 is 17 residues. Germline V gene lookup returns CDR1 MGHRA and CDR2 YSYEKL. V was pared by 4 bases and J by 0 bases, with 6 bases of the junction left unmatched. CDR3 protein: CASSRAGGQSSYNEQFF. CDR3 DNA sequence: TGCGCCAGCAGCCGAGCGGGGGGGCAGAGCTCCTACAATGAGCAGTTCTTC.

This clone was observed a few times. The CDR3 bases are TGTGCCAGCAGTACGCCGGGACGGCAAAACAATGAGCAGTTCTTC. It yields the protein CASSTPGRQNNEQFF. The V call is TRBV6-1, the J call TRBJ2-1; D tentatively reads TRBD1 or TRBD2 (5 bases each). Germline V CDR1 and CDR2: MNHNS, SASEGT. V was trimmed by 5 bases and J by 5 bases, leaving 16 bases between them. CDR3 size: 15 residues.

This chain links TRBV5-1 with TRBJ2-3; 8 nucleotides line up with TRBD2. The length of the CDR3 is 14 residues. Germline loops: CDR1 SGHRS, CDR2 YFSETQ. The J segment lost 6 bases and the V segment lost 4 bases, leaving 7 bases of the junction unmatched. For the CDR3, the DNA is TGCGCCAGCAGCGTTGCTAGCGGGCGGGATACGCAGTATTTT. This sequence encodes CASSVASGRDTQYF.

The chain combines TRBV2 with TRBJ1-5, with a possible D match to TRBD1 (6 bases). The V gene lost 5 bases and the J gene lost 6 bases, with 17 bases spanning the gap. Germline CDR1 is SNHLY and CDR2 is FYNNEI. The CDR3 runs 15 residues. The CDR3 loop is CASSTLGQFGQPQHF. The CDR3 nucleotides are TGTGCCAGCAGTACCTTAGGACAGTTCGGTCAGCCCCAGCATTTT.

As DNA, the CDR3 is TGTGCCAGCTCACCACCGACATGGACACCCAATAATTCACCCCTCCACTTT. Encoded protein: CASSPPTWTPNNSPLHF. The gene calls are TRBV18 and TRBJ1-6; D possibly corresponds to TRBD1 (5 bases). V was pared by 0 bases and J by 5 bases, with 14 bases between. The germline V gene encodes CDR1 KGHSH and CDR2 LQKENI. There are 17 residues in the CDR3.

This clone showed up just a few times. The rearrangement links TRBV27 to TRBJ2-7, with D hard to call. V was clipped by 2 bases and J by 5 bases, with 7 bases between them. The CDR3 runs to 12 residues. Per germline, CDR1 MNHEY and CDR2 SMNVEV (reference sequence). The chain's CDR3 is CASSLRNHEQYF. The CDR3 DNA follows: TGTGCCAGCAGTTTAAGAAACCACGAGCAGTACTTC.

The V gene is TRBV9, the J gene TRBJ1-2; D ambiguous. V gave up 1 base and J gave up 4 bases, with 11 bases separating them. Germline V gene sequence: CDR1 SGDLS, CDR2 YYNGEE. The CDR3 covers 14 residues. The CDR3 bases are TGTGCCAGCAGCGTAAGCCCAGCGGTCTATGGCTACACCTTC. It yields the protein CASSVSPAVYGYTF.

The chain combines TRBV6-6 with TRBJ2-2, with D perhaps matching TRBD1 (6 bases). With 5 bases removed from V and 4 bases from J, the gap between germline ends came to 11 bases. This CDR3 has 14 amino acids. Germline-derived CDR1 and CDR2 are MNHNY and SVGAGI (reference sequence). CDR3 loop: CASSRQVSTGELFF. CDR3 nucleotide sequence: TGTGCCAGCAGTCGACAGGTCAGCACCGGGGAGCTGTTTTTT.

This clone appeared a few times. V and J are TRBV30 and TRBJ1-3; D is ambiguous. The V gene lost 0 bases and the J gene lost 0 bases, with 6 bases spanning the gap. The CDR3 has 14 amino acids. Germline CDR1 GTSNPN, CDR2 SVGIG (reference sequence). CDR3 nucleotide sequence: TGTGCCTGGAGTGTAAGTTTCTCTGGAAACACCATATATTTT. Its protein product is CAWSVSFSGNTIYF.

The chain combines TRBV28 with TRBJ1-1; a weak D match, TRBD1 (5 bases). The germline CDR1 and CDR2 sequences are MDHEN and SYDVKM. V was pared by 2 bases and J by 3 bases, with 13 bases between. The CDR3 is made up of 15 amino acids. The CDR3 is CASSLGGSPYTEAFF. DNA of the CDR3: TGTGCCAGCAGTTTAGGGGGGTCTCCTTACACTGAAGCTTTCTTT.

The V and J genes are TRBV19 and TRBJ1-5, with a possible D match to TRBD1 (6 bases). The CDR3 contains 15 residues. V lost 6 bases and J lost 1, with 13 bases in between. Per the germline V gene, CDR1 is LNHDA and CDR2 is SQIVND (reference sequence). Written as DNA, the CDR3 is TGTGCCAGTAGCCCACAGGGAATAAGCAATCAGCCCCAGCATTTT. Its translation is CASSPQGISNQPQHF.

This clone has more than one count but fewer than ten. V is TRBV28 and J is TRBJ1-5; no clear D. The length of the CDR3 is 12 residues. Germline V gives CDR1 MDHEN, CDR2 SYDVKM. The V end lost 8 bases, the J end lost 4 bases, and 9 bases lay between the germline ends. CDR3 sequence (DNA): TGTGCCAGCCGGAGGGTTAATCAGCCCCAGCATTTT. It codes for CASRRVNQPQHF.